The table lists the clone carrying this T cell receptor beta chain with many counts. Its cognate antigen is unknown. The study enrolled patients aged 18 to 65 with newly diagnosed hyperthyroidism of under 2 months' duration. Template material for amplifying TCR beta CDR3 regions consisted of RNA transcripts. The HTBI primer set drove a first-round RT-PCR of the TCR CDR3. TCRdb independently ran MiXCR on the multiplex PCR reads; one entry per CDR3 protein. The sample has about 98,000 distinct CDR3 sequences; around 37% are singletons. This CDR3 region has 12 residues. CDR1 and CDR2 (germline): SGHTA, FQGNSA. The ends were cut back, 2 bases at V and 13 bases at J, with 15 bases in the middle. The data belong to a study of T cells in Graves' hyperthyroidism and ophthalmopathy. Findings of the study overall: Blood also contained most expanded thyroid clonotypes above 0.001. Ophthalmopathy could be told apart from stable hyperthyroidism with a 13 V-J model. With a median lead of around 6.7 months before onset, the model predicted ophthalmopathy.

The receptor's source is a woman aged 30 to 39 with Graves' hyperthyroidism. The V gene is TRBV7-2, the J gene TRBJ2-7; D could derive from TRBD1 or TRBD2 (5 bases each). Source material: peripheral blood or thyroid tissue (not recorded which). The CDR3 loop reads CASSLNTGRRYF. The DNA of the CDR3 is TGTGCCAGCAGCTTAAACACGGGACGCCGATACTTC.